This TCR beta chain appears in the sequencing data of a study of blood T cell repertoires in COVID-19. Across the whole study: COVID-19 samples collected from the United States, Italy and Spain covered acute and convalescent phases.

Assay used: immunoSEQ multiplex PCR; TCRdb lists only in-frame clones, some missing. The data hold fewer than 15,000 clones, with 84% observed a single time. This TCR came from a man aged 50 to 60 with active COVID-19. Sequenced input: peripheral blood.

The CDR3 is CASSQDTSGRPTDTQYF. The CDR3 nucleotides are TGTGCCAGCAGCCAAGATACTAGCGGGAGGCCCACAGATACGCAGTATTTT. The V call is TRBV3-1 (or the pseudogene TRBV3-2), the J call TRBJ2-3, with TRBD2 matching over 12 bases. This CDR3 is 17 amino acids long. Germline loops: CDR1 LGHDT, CDR2 YNNKEL (reference sequence). Losses at the gene ends were 0 bases for V and 2 bases for J; bases not matched to a gene: 3.